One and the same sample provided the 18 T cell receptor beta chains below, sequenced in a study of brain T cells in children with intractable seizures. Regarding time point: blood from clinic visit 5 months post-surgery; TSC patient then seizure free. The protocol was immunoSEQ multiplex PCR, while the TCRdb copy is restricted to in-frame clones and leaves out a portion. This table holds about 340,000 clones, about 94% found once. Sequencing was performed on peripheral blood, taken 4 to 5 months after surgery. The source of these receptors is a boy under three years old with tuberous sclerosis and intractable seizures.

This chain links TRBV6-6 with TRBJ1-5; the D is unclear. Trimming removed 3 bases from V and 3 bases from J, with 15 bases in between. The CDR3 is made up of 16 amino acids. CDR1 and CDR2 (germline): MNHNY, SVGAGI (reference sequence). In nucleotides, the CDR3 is TGTGCCAGCAGTTATTCGGGCCAGTCCTACAATCAGCCCCAGCATTTT. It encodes CASSYSGQSYNQPQHF.

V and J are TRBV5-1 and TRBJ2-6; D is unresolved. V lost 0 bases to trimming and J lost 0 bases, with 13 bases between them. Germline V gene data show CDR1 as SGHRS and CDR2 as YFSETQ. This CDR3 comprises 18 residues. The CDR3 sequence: CASSLASGRISGANVLTF. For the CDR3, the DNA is TGCGCCAGCAGCTTGGCCTCGGGCAGGATCTCTGGGGCCAACGTCCTGACTTTC.

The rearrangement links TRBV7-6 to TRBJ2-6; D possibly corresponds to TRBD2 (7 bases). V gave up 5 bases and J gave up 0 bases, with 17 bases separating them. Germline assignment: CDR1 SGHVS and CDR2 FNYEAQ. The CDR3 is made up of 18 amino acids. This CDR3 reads CASSQRGGVSSGANVLTF. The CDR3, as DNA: TGTGCCAGCAGCCAGAGAGGGGGGGTGAGCTCTGGGGCCAACGTCCTGACTTTC.

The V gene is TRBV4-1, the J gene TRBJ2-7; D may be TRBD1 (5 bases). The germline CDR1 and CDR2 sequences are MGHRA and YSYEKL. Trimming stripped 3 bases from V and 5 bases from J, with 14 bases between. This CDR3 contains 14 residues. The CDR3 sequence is CASSHDRPGDEQYF. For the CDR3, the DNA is TGCGCCAGCAGCCACGACAGACCGGGCGACGAGCAGTACTTC.

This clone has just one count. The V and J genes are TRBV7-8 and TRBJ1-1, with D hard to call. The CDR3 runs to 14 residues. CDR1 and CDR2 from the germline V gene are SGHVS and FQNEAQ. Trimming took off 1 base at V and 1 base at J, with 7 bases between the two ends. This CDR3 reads CASSLEGQNTEAFF. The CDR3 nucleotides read TGTGCCAGCAGCTTAGAGGGCCAGAACACTGAAGCTTTCTTT.

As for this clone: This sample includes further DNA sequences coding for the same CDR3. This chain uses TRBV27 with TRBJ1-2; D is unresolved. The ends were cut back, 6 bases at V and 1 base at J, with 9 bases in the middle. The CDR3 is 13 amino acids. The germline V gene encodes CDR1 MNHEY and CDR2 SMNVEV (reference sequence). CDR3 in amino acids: CASSLTRNYGYTF. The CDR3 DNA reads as TGTGCCAGCAGCTTGACCCGTAACTATGGCTACACCTTC.

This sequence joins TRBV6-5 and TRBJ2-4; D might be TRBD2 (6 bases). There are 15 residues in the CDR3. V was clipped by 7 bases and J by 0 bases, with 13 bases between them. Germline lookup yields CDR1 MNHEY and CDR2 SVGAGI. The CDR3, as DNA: TGTGCCAGCACCACACCGGGACTAGCCAAAAACATTCAGTACTTC. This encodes CASTTPGLAKNIQYF.

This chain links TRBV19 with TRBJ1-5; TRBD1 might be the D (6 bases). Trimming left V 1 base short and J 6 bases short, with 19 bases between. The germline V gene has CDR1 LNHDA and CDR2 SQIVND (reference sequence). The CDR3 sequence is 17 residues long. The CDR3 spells CASSIVSSGVFSQPQHF. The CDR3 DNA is TGTGCCAGTAGTATAGTCTCGTCAGGGGTGTTCAGTCAGCCCCAGCATTTT.

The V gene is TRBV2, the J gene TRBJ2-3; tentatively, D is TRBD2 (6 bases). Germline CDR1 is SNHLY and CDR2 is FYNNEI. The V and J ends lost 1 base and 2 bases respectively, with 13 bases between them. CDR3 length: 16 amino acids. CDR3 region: CASSEEDSGFTDTQYF. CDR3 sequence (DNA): TGTGCCAGCAGTGAAGAGGATAGCGGATTCACAGATACGCAGTATTTT.

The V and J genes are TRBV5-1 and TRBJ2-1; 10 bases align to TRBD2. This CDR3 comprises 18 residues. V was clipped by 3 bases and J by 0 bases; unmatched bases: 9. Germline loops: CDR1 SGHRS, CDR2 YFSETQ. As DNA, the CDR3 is TGCGCCAGCAGCTCACTAGCGGGGACACTAAGCTCCTACAATGAGCAGTTCTTC. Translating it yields CASSSLAGTLSSYNEQFF.

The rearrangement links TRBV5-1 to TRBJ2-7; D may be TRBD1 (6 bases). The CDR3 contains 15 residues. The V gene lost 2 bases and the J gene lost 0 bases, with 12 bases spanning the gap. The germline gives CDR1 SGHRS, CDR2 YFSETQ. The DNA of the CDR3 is TGCGCCAGCAGCTTACAATGGACAGTCTCCTACGAGCAGTACTTC. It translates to CASSLQWTVSYEQYF.

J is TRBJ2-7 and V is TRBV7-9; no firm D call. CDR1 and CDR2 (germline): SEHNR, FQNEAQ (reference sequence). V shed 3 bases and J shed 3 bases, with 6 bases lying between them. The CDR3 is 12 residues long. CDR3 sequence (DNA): TGTGCCAGCAGCTTTTCCCACTACGAGCAGTACTTC. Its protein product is CASSFSHYEQYF.

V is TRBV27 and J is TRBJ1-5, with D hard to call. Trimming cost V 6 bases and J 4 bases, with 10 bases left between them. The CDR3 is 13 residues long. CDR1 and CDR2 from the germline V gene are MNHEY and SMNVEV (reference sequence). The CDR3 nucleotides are TGTGCCAGCAGGCTCGACGGAAATCAGCCCCAGCATTTT. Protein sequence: CASRLDGNQPQHF.

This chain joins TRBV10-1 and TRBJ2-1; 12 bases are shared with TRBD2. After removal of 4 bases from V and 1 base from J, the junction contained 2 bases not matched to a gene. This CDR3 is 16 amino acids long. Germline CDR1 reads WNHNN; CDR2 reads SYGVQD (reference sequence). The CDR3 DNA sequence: TGCGCCAGCAGTGCCGGGACTAGCGGGTCCTACAATGAGCAGTTCTTC. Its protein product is CASSAGTSGSYNEQFF.

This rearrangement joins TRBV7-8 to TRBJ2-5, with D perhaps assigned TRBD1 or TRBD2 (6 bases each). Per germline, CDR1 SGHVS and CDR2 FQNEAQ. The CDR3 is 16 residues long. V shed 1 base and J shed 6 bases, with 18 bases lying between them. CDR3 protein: CASSLGGGGMGKTQYF. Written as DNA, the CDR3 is TGTGCCAGCAGCTTAGGCGGAGGGGGAATGGGGAAGACCCAGTACTTC.

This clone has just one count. The CDR3: CATSDGTNTGELFF. In DNA form, the CDR3 reads TGTGCCACCAGTGATGGGACAAACACCGGGGAGCTGTTTTTT. The V and J genes are TRBV24-1 and TRBJ2-2; D possibly corresponds to TRBD1 (6 bases). Germline V gives CDR1 KGHDR, CDR2 SFDVKD. V lost 3 bases and J lost 2, with 6 bases in between. The CDR3 runs to 14 residues.

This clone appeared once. As DNA, the CDR3 is TGTGCCAGCAGCTTAGAATTATATCCCCGCGAGCAGTACTTC. This sequence encodes CASSLELYPREQYF. The chain joins TRBV11-2 to TRBJ2-7; unclear D gene. V dropped 0 bases and J dropped 6 bases, with 12 bases sitting between them. CDR1 and CDR2 (germline): SGHAT, FQNNGV. CDR3 size: 14 residues.

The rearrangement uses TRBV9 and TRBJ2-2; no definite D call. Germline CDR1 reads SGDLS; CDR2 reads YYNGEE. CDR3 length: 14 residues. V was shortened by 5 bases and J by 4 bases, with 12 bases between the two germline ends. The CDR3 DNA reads TGTGCCAGCAGGACTTTCCCGGGCACCGGGGAGCTGTTTTTT. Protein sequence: CASRTFPGTGELFF.